This is a list of T cell receptor beta chains from one sample in a study of PD-1 blockade in mismatch repair-deficient tumors. Assay used: immunoSEQ multiplex PCR; TCRdb lists only in-frame clones, some missing. In the table there are nearly 25,000 clones, 75% to 85% of which are singletons. The sequences come from peripheral blood, collected 12 weeks after starting pembrolizumab. These receptors were collected from an adult with mismatch repair-deficient cancer. Each CDR3 is given without its conserved first and last residue. D genes are given only for firm matches.

d_call	v_call	j_call	cdr3_aa
NA	TRBV6-5	TRBJ2-2	ASSPQLVLAGELF
TRBD1	TRBV13	TRBJ2-7	ASSLPPDRGYEQY
NA	TRBV27	TRBJ1-4	ASSPLKTAEWGLF
NA	TRBV6-5	TRBJ2-7	ASSRGSRYEQY
NA	TRBV4-2	TRBJ2-2	ASSRPPKDDTGELF
TRBD2	TRBV10-2	TRBJ2-3	ASSETSGNRADTQY
TRBD2	TRBV28	TRBJ2-4	ASGTSGGGGNIQY
TRBD2	TRBV5-6	TRBJ2-7	ASHRLWGGYEQY
TRBD2	TRBV5-1	TRBJ2-1	ASSLAGPTKREGNEQF
NA	TRBV9	TRBJ1-2	ASSERSGGYT
NA	TRBV15	TRBJ2-1	ATSRDPLGNEQF
NA	TRBV15	TRBJ2-6	ATSRDVGANVLT
NA	TRBV4-2	TRBJ1-1	ASSQESPGISNTEAF
TRBD2	TRBV29-1	TRBJ2-1	SVASGEAHEQF
NA	TRBV4-3	TRBJ2-1	ASSQASSIRGEQF
TRBD2	TRBV5-6	TRBJ2-1	ASSLPSGSWVNEQF
NA	TRBV6-1	TRBJ1-1	ASGEGRRAF
TRBD1	TRBV25-1	TRBJ2-1	ASRYGTGVYNEQF
TRBD1	TRBV28	TRBJ2-3	ASSPRTGEGNTDTQY
NA	TRBV5-1	TRBJ2-7	ASSFLGGDTYEQY
NA	TRBV5-1	TRBJ1-1	ASSLQEPRSQAF
TRBD1	TRBV30	TRBJ2-7	AYQGTGILWEQY
NA	TRBV5-8	TRBJ1-5	ASSLRGRNQPQH
NA	TRBV18	TRBJ2-1	ASSPARGAGSYNEQF
NA	TRBV27	TRBJ2-7	ASSSRQGLSEQY
TRBD1	TRBV10-2	TRBJ1-1	ASSPGQRYTEAF
NA	TRBV6-5	TRBJ2-1	ASRRLNPNEQF
NA	TRBV7-2	TRBJ2-7	ASSFRRDNYEQY
NA	TRBV6-5	TRBJ2-2	ASRTGPGELF
TRBD2	TRBV6-5	TRBJ2-7	ASSSRGSGEQY
TRBD1	TRBV7-2	TRBJ2-2	ASSQGQGLGTGELF
TRBD1	TRBV18	TRBJ2-1	ASSPRDRYNEQF
TRBD2	TRBV2	TRBJ2-2	ASSANIGPSASGHRGELF
TRBD2	TRBV4-1	TRBJ2-1	ASSQGLAGGKEQF
NA	TRBV11-2	TRBJ2-6	ASSAHSRANVLT
NA	TRBV18	TRBJ2-1	ASSPPSRSSYNEQF
NA	TRBV5-8	TRBJ1-5	ASSPQGQPQH
NA	TRBV7-9	TRBJ2-5	ASSLLRASQETQY
TRBD2	TRBV4-1	TRBJ2-7	ASSQDMSSGSRTEQY
TRBD1	TRBV11-2	TRBJ1-4	ASSLLTGREEKLF
TRBD2	TRBV6-6	TRBJ2-1	ASIYGTSGYNEQF
TRBD2	TRBV7-3	TRBJ2-3	ASSSSGASTDTQY
NA	TRBV5-1	TRBJ1-1	ASSSTGSGEAF
NA	TRBV29-1	TRBJ2-3	SVEGGQGADTQY
NA	TRBV10-3	TRBJ2-5	AISEDISYQETQY
NA	TRBV6-4	TRBJ2-1	ASSDSDNNEQF
NA	TRBV7-2	TRBJ1-2	ASSFFTANYGYT
NA	TRBV5-1	TRBJ2-5	ASSLVLEGTQY
NA	TRBV11-2	TRBJ2-7	ASSLDRDRNEQY
NA	TRBV7-9	TRBJ2-5	ASSFPLLWVQETQY
TRBD1	TRBV2	NA	ASSTGAEQY
NA	TRBV4-2	TRBJ1-2	ASSQVGQGPEGYT
NA	TRBV7-6	TRBJ2-1	ASSLTSWLNEQF
NA	TRBV19	TRBJ1-5	ASWGGRLNQPQH
NA	TRBV7-3	TRBJ2-6	ASSPGGAGANVLT
NA	TRBV5-1	TRBJ2-3	ASSLFSTDTQY
NA	TRBV9	TRBJ1-1	ASSSDPPVYTEAF
TRBD1	TRBV29-1	TRBJ1-1	SVRQGRNTEAF
TRBD2	TRBV6-1	TRBJ2-7	ASSWGLGGGYEQY
NA	TRBV5-1	TRBJ2-1	ASSPLWPSDVHYNEQF